The present T cell receptor beta chain was sequenced within a study of T cells after yellow fever vaccination. Overall study findings and caveats: Clones that expanded after primary vaccination mostly reappeared after the booster (nearly 98% CD4, roughly 90% CD8). A weaker secondary response peaked on day 5, the primary on day 15.

This clonotype showed up just a few times. The target antigen is unknown. At one end, the junction sequence differs from germline, possibly due to a read error. Template-switching 5'RACE yielded the TCR cDNA; a universal primer site and UMIs were added in the process. MiXCR, applied by TCRdb to the 5' RACE reads, yields one record per CDR3 protein. Of 120,000 or so distinct CDR3 sequences listed, about 8.8% were seen once; the top ten hold approximately 39%. Sequencing was performed on CD8+ T cells sorted from PBMCs, taken on the day of the yellow fever booster vaccination. This receptor was identified in a young man who received the YFV17D yellow fever vaccine.

DNA for the CDR3: TGTGCCAGCATCTTAGATGGCAGTTCGAATCAGCCCCAGCATTTT. It is translated as CASILDGSSNQPQHF. The rearrangement links TRBV7-9 to TRBJ1-5; no reliable D call. Germline V gene data show CDR1 as SEHNR and CDR2 as FQNEAQ (reference sequence). The CDR3 is 15 amino acids.